The next 8 T cell receptor beta chains were all read from a single sample in a study of regulatory T cells in long-lasting Graves disease. CDR3 regions were amplified by Arm-PCR using iRepertoire HTBI primers to build TCR beta libraries. MiXCR, run by TCRdb on the multiplex PCR reads, gives a single entry per CDR3 protein. The sample gives fewer than 450,000 distinct CDR3 sequences, around 16% of which show up once; about 8.3% is in the top ten. The sample's time point: newly diagnosed GD, antithyroid drugs for less than 3 months. PBMC RNA was the source of the TCR library. This sample also belongs to another study, concerning T cells in Graves' hyperthyroidism and ophthalmopathy.

Sequencing used peripheral blood mononuclear cells (PBMCs), obtained at new diagnosis, from a patient treated with antithyroid drugs. Receptor source: a woman in her thirties or forties with Graves disease.

The chain links TRBV3-1 to TRBJ2-1; no clear D. The CDR3 contains 16 residues. The germline V gene has CDR1 LGHDT and CDR2 YNNKEL (reference sequence). Trimming pared 0 bases from V and 0 bases from J, leaving 9 bases between. The CDR3 coding sequence is TGTGCCAGCAGCCAAGATAGACTGGTCTCCTACAATGAGCAGTTCTTC. This encodes CASSQDRLVSYNEQFF.

The chain employs TRBV7-2 and TRBJ1-2; D is uncertain. This CDR3 is 14 amino acids long. Germline loops: CDR1 SGHTA, CDR2 FQGNSA. The V end lost 2 bases, the J end lost 2 bases, and 9 bases lay between the germline ends. The CDR3 bases are TGTGCCAGCAGCTTAATACAGTCAAACTATGGCTACACCTTC. As protein: CASSLIQSNYGYTF.

This clonotype showed up many times. This CDR3 is CASSLMGGSSYEQYF. Here the CDR3 DNA reads TGCGCCAGCAGCTTAATGGGCGGGAGCTCCTACGAGCAGTACTTC. The rearrangement joins TRBV5-1 to TRBJ2-7, with 7 bases identical to TRBD2. The V gene's germline CDR1 is SGHRS and CDR2 YFSETQ. With 2 bases clipped from V and 0 bases from J, the junction kept 5 bases outside the gene matches. The CDR3 length is 15 residues.

There are many counts of this clonotype. V usage is TRBV27 and J usage is TRBJ1-2; 7 nucleotides match TRBD1. Germline V gives CDR1 MNHEY, CDR2 SMNVEV (reference sequence). The CDR3 covers 14 residues. V lost 3 bases, J lost 4 bases, and 5 bases stayed unmatched. The CDR3 DNA reads as TGTGCCAGCAGTTTTGGACAGGTTGGCTATGGCTACACCTTC. Translated: CASSFGQVGYGYTF.

In its sample, this clonotype was seen many times. V gene TRBV13 combines with J gene TRBJ2-7, with D perhaps matching TRBD1 (6 bases). The CDR3 loop spans 16 amino acids. Germline V gives CDR1 PRHDT, CDR2 FYEKMQ (reference sequence). V dropped 2 bases and J dropped 1 base, with 15 bases sitting between them. DNA of the CDR3: TGTGCCAGCAGCTTAAGGTTGCAGGGGAAATCCTACGAGCAGTACTTC. Residues: CASSLRLQGKSYEQYF.

The sample holds a few counts of this clonotype. The chain uses TRBV19 and TRBJ1-3; D is undetermined. The germline V gene has CDR1 LNHDA and CDR2 SQIVND (reference sequence). V shed 0 bases and J shed 0 bases, with 6 bases lying between them. The CDR3 has 15 residues. CDR3 in amino acids: CASSIDGYSGNTIYF. The CDR3 nucleotides are TGTGCCAGTAGTATAGACGGATACTCTGGAAACACCATATATTTT.

There are a few counts of this clonotype. The genes are TRBV11-3 and TRBJ2-4, with D unclear. Germline-derived CDR1 and CDR2 are SGHNT and YENEEA. CDR3 length: 14 residues. The V gene lost 1 base and the J gene lost 8 bases, with 12 bases spanning the gap. CDR3 sequence: CASSLGGNVYIQYF. The DNA for the CDR3 is TGTGCCAGCAGCTTAGGTGGGAATGTCTACATTCAGTACTTC.

The genes are TRBV6-2 or TRBV6-3 and TRBJ1-1; D is perhaps TRBD1 (6 bases). The germline V and J ends were trimmed by 0 bases and 0 bases, with 11 bases remaining between them. CDR1 is MNHEY and CDR2 is SVGEGT in the germline V gene. The CDR3 consists of 16 residues. CDR3 region: CASSYSRGKLNTEAFF. DNA for the CDR3: TGTGCCAGCAGTTACTCAAGGGGGAAACTGAACACTGAAGCTTTCTTT.